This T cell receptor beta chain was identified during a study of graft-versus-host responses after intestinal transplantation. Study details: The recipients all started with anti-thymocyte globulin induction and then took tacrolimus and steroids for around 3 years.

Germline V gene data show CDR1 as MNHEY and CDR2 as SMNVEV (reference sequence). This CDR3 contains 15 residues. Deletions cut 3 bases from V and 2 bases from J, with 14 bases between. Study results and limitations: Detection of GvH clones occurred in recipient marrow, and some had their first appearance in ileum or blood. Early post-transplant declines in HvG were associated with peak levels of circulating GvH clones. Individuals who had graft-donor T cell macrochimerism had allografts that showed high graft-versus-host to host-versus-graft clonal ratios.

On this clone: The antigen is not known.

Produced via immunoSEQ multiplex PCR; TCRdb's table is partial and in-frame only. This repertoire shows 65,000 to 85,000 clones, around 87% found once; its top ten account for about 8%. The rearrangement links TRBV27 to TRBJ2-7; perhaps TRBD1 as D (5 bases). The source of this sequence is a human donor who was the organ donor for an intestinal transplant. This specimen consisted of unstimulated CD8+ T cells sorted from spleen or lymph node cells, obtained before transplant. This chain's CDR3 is CASSFDVRAAYEQYF. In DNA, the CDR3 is TGTGCCAGCAGTTTTGATGTCAGGGCGGCCTACGAGCAGTACTTC.